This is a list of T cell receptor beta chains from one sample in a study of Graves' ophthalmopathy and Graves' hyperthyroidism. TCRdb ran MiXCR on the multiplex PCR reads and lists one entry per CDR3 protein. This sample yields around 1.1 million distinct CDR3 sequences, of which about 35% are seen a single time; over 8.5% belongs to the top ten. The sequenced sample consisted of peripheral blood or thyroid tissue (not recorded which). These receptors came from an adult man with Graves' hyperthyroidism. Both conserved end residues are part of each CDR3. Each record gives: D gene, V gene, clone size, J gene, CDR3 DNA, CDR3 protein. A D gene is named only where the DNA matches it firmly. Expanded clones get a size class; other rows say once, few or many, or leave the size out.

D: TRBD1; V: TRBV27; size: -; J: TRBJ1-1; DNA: TGTGCCAGCAGTTTAGTGGGGGACAGAGAAGCTTTCTTT; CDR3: CASSLVGDREAFF
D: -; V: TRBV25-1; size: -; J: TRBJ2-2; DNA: TGTGCCAACGGGATAACTGACAGCGGGGAGCTGTTTTTT; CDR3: CANGITDSGELFF
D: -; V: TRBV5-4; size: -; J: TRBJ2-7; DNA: TGTGCCAGCAGCTTGGGGGTGGATCCTTACGAGCAGTACTTC; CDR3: CASSLGVDPYEQYF
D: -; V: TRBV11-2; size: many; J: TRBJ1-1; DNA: TGTGCCAGCAGCTCAGGGGCAGAAGCTTTCTTT; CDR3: CASSSGAEAFF
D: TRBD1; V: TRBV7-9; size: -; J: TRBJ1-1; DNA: TGTGCCAGCAGCCAAGAATCCCTGGACAGGGTGAACACTGAAGCTTTCTTT; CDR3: CASSQESLDRVNTEAFF
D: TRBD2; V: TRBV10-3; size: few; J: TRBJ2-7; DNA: TGTGCCATCAGTGGACCGGGACTAGCGGGAGCCTACGAGCAGTACTTC; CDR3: CAISGPGLAGAYEQYF
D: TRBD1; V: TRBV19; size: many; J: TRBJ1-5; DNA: TGTGCCAGTAGTATCCTCTTCAGGGGGGACAATCAGCCCCAGCATTTT; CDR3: CASSILFRGDNQPQHF
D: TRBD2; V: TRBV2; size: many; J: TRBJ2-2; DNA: TGTGCCAGCAGGATTTCTAGCGGGGGGAACACCGGGGAGCTGTTTTTT; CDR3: CASRISSGGNTGELFF
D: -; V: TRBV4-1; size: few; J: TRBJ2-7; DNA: TGCGCCAGCAGCCAAGTTTATGGGAAGTCCTACGAGCAGTACTTC; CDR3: CASSQVYGKSYEQYF
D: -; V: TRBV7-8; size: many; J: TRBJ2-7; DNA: TGTGCCAGCAGCCAAGGAAACCGTCCAGGGGACGAGCAGTACTTC; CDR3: CASSQGNRPGDEQYF
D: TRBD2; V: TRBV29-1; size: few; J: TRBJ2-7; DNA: TGCAGCGTTGCCCGCTCAGGCGGGGGGTCCTACGAGCAGTACTTC; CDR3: CSVARSGGGSYEQYF
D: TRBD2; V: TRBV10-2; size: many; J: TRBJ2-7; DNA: TGCGCCAGCAGTGCCGGACTAGCGGGAGTTGACGAGCAGTACTTC; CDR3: CASSAGLAGVDEQYF
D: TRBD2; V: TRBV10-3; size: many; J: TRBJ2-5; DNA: TGTGCCATCAGTAACGGGAGGCTTCAAGAGACCCAGTACTTC; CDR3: CAISNGRLQETQYF
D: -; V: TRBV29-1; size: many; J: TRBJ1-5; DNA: TGCAGCGTTGGGGTCGGGAATAGCAATCAGCCCCAGCATTTT; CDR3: CSVGVGNSNQPQHF
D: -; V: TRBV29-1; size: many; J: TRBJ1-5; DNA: TGCAGCGTTGCTGTCGATAGCAATCAGCCCCAGCATTTT; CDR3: CSVAVDSNQPQHF
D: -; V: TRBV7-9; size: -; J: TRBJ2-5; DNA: TGTGCCAGCAGCCAGGTCCCGGGGAGAGGGACCCAGTACTTC; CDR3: CASSQVPGRGTQYF
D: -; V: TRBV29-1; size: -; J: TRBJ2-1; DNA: TGCAGCGTTGATATCGTCTCCGGCAATGAGCAGTTCTTC; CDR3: CSVDIVSGNEQFF
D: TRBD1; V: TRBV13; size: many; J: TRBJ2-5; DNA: TGTGCCAGCAGCTCCTGGACAGGGCGCGAGACCCAGTACTTC; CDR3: CASSSWTGRETQYF
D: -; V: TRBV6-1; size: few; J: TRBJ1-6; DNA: TGTGCCAGCAGTGACGGGGGGGCAAGCTCCTATAATTCACCCCTCCACTTT; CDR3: CASSDGGASSYNSPLHF
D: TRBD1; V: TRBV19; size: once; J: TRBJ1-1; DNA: TGTGCCAGTAGTACCTTCGGACAGGGTGGGAACACTGAAGCTTTCTTT; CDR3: CASSTFGQGGNTEAFF
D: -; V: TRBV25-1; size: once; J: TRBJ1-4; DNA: TGTGCCAGCAGTTTCGGAGCTGCAACTAATGAAAAACTGTTTTTT; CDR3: CASSFGAATNEKLFF
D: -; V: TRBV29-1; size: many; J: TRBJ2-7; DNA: TGCAGCGTTCGCCGGGGGTCTGGGGAGCAGTACTTC; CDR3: CSVRRGSGEQYF
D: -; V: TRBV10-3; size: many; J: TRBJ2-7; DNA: TGTGCCAGCACGAGAAGGCAGGATGGGGAGCAGTACTTC; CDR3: CASTRRQDGEQYF
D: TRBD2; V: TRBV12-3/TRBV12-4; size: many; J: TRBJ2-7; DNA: TGTGCCAGCAGTTTGACTAGCGGGAGTTACGAGCAGTACTTC; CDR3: CASSLTSGSYEQYF
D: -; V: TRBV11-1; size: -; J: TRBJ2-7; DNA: TGTGCCAGCAGCCATCGTCCAAACCGGGGCTCCTACGAGCAGTACTTC; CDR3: CASSHRPNRGSYEQYF
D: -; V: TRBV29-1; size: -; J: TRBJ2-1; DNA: TGCAGCGTTGGGGGGGCCCACGGCAATGAGCAGTTCTTC; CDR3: CSVGGAHGNEQFF
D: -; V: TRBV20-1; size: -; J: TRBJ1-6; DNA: TGCAGTGCGCCAGCCCCGGTCAGGGACCTTCCCCGCTCCTATAATTCACCCCTCCACTTT; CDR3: CSAPAPVRDLPRSYNSPLHF
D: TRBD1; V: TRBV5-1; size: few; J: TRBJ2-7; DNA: TGCGCCAGCAGCTTGAGACAGGGCCCGGGCGAGCAGTACTTC; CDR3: CASSLRQGPGEQYF
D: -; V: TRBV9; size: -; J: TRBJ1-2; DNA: TGTGCCAGCAGTTACCTGGCTAAACGGGGCTACACCTTC; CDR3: CASSYLAKRGYTF
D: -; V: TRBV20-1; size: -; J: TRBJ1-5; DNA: TGCAGTGCCAGCAGCGTAGACGGTTATCAGCCCCAGCATTTT; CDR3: CSASSVDGYQPQHF
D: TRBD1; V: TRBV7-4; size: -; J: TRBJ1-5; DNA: TGTGCCGGCAGCCAGAAACAGGGGGACCATCAGCCCCAGCATTTT; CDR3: CAGSQKQGDHQPQHF
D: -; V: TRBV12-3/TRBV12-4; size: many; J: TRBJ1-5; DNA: TGTGCCATCGGGGAACAGGGCCCCCAGCCCCAGCATTTT; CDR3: CAIGEQGPQPQHF
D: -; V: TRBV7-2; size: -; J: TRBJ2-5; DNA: TGTGCCAGCAGTTTCAGTGGATTGGAGACCCAGTACTTC; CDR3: CASSFSGLETQYF
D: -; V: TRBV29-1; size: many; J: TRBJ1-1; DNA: TGCAGCGTCGAAGGGACATTCGCTGAAGCTTTCTTT; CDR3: CSVEGTFAEAFF
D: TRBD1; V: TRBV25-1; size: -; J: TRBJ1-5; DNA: TGTGCCAGCAGTTTAACAGGGGACAAGGGCAATCAGCCCCAGCATTTT; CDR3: CASSLTGDKGNQPQHF
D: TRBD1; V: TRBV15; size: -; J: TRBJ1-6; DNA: TGTGCCACCGAGAGGGACAGGGTTAAAGGCGGGAGCTCCTATAATTCACCCCTCCACTTT; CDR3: CATERDRVKGGSSYNSPLHF
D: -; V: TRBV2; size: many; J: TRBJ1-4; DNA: TGTGCCAGCAGTGAAGCGCTCGGCCCTGAAAAACTGTTTTTT; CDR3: CASSEALGPEKLFF
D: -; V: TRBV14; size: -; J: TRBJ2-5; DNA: TGTGCCAGCAGCCAACGGAGCGAGACCCAGTACTTC; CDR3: CASSQRSETQYF